The table lists the clone carrying this T cell receptor beta chain with many counts. As part of library construction, unique molecular identifiers were attached to individual cDNA molecules. In TCRdb, the 5' RACE reads were re-called with MiXCR into one record per CDR3 protein. The repertoire holds approximately 42,000 distinct CDR3 sequences, with 6.1% as singletons. V dropped 1 base and J dropped 0 bases, with 10 bases sitting between them. CDR3 length: 14 residues. CDR1 is DFQATT, CDR2 SNEGSKA, per germline (reference sequence). This entry is derived from a study of early T cells in non-severe SARS-CoV-2 infection.

Sequences were obtained from whole blood. The TCR comes from an adult who was a healthcare worker with PCR-confirmed SARS-CoV-2 infection or an uninfected control (not recorded which). The chain links TRBV20-1 to TRBJ2-7; D is uncertain. The CDR3 is CSARAEPLSYEQYF. The CDR3 DNA reads as TGCAGTGCTAGAGCCGAACCACTCTCCTACGAGCAGTACTTC.